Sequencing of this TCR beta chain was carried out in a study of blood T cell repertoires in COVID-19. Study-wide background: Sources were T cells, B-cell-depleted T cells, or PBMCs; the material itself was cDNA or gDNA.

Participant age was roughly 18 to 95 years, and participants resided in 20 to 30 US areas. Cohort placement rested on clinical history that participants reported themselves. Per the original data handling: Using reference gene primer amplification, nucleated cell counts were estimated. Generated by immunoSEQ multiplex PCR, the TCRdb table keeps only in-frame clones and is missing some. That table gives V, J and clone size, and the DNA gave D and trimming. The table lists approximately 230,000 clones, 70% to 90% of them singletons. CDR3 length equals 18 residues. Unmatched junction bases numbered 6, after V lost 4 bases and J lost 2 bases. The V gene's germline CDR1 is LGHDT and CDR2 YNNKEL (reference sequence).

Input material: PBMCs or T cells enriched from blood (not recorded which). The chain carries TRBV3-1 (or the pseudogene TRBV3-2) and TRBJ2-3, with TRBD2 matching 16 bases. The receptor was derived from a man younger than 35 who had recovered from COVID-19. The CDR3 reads CASSRGLAGGQSTDTQYF. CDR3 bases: TGTGCCAGCAGCCGGGGACTAGCGGGGGGGCAGTCCACAGATACGCAGTATTTT.